Listed here are 4 T cell receptor beta chains from one sample, sequenced in a study of cytomegalovirus exposure and HLA in healthy donors. Libraries were prepared by immunoSEQ multiplex PCR; TCRdb keeps only in-frame clonotypes and omits some of them. The data contain more than 250,000 clones, 87% of them singletons. What was sequenced was PBMCs. The receptors were sampled from a woman younger than 45 in good health and CMV-seropositive.

The DNA for the CDR3 is TGTGCCTGGAGTGTCAACCCAGACAGGGCCGGCGAGCCCCAGCATTTT. Encoded protein: CAWSVNPDRAGEPQHF. The V gene is TRBV30, the J gene TRBJ1-5, with 7 positions matching TRBD1. V was pared by 0 bases and J by 8 bases, with 13 bases of the junction left unmatched. In germline, CDR1 is GTSNPN, CDR2 SVGIG (reference sequence). This CDR3 spans 16 amino acids.

The chain is built from TRBV19 and TRBJ1-2; D remains ambiguous. The V gene lost 7 bases and the J gene lost 3 bases, with 6 bases spanning the gap. CDR1 is LNHDA, CDR2 SQIVND, per germline (reference sequence). CDR3 length: 11 residues. The CDR3 region is CASKSYYGYTF. In DNA, the CDR3 is TGTGCCAGTAAGTCCTACTATGGCTACACCTTC. Full variable domain (outside the CDR3, taken from reference TRBV19 and TRBJ1-2): DGGITQSPKYLFRKEGQNVTLSCEQNLNHDAMYWYRQDPGQGLRLIYYSQIVNDFQKGDIAEGYSVSREKKESFPLTVTSAQKNPTAFYLCASKSYYGYTFGSGTRLTVV.

The CDR3 DNA follows: TGTGCCAGCACCGGTAGCGGGAGGCCCGACCTGTACGAGCAGTACTTC. This sequence encodes CASTGSGRPDLYEQYF. The gene calls are TRBV2 and TRBJ2-7, with 10 bases lining up with TRBD2. From germline, CDR1 is SNHLY and CDR2 FYNNEI. Unmatched junction bases numbered 13, after V lost 7 bases and J lost 4 bases. The CDR3 contains 16 residues.

Notes on this clone: Germline and junction disagree at one end, which may indicate a read error. The chain employs TRBV29-1 and TRBJ2-4, with D hard to call. This CDR3 has 13 amino acids. Germline V gene data show CDR1 as SQVTM and CDR2 as ANQGSEA. The CDR3 region is CSVEEAGKNIQYF. The CDR3 region has the DNA TGCAGCGTGGAAGAGGCAGGCAAAAACATTCAGTACTTC.